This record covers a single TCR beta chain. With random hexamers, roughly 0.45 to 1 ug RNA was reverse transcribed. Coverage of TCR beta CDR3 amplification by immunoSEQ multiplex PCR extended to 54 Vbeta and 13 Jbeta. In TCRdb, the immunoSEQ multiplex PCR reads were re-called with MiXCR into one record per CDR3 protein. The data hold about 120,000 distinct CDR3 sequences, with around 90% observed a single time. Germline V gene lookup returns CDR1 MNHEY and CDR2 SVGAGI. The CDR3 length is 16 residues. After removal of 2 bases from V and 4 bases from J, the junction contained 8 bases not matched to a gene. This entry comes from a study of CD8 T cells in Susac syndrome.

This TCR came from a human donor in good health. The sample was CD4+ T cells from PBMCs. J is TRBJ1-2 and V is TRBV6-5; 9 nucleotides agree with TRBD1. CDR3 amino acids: CASSYGVTGGTYGYTF. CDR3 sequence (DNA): TGTGCCAGCAGTTACGGAGTGACAGGGGGTACCTATGGCTACACCTTC.